Each of the 29 T cell receptor beta chains below was sequenced from the same sample in a study of blood T cell repertoires in COVID-19. Profiling relied on immunoSEQ multiplex PCR, and the TCRdb table lists in-frame clones only, not all of them. The top ten clones hold approximately 4.9% of a sample with some 95,000 clones, about 85% of them seen once. Sequences were obtained from peripheral blood. The origin of the receptors is a man between 65 and 80 years old with acute or convalescent COVID-19.

The chain uses TRBV29-1 and TRBJ2-7, with D possibly TRBD2 on 5 matching bases. This CDR3 region has 11 residues. Germline V gives CDR1 SQVTM, CDR2 ANQGSEA. Between the trimmed V and J ends, which lost 5 bases and 7 bases, there was a span of 12 bases. The CDR3 loop reads CSVRSREEQYF. The CDR3 DNA is TGCAGCGTTCGATCCCGGGAAGAGCAGTACTTC.

This clone has a single count. The chain uses TRBV7-8 and TRBJ1-1, with 7 bases identical to TRBD1. The ends lost 5 bases at V and 2 bases at J; junction bases unmatched: 8. The CDR3 is 15 amino acids. Per the germline V gene, CDR1 is SGHVS and CDR2 is FQNEAQ. CDR3 sequence: CASSLDRAFNTEAFF. DNA of the CDR3: TGTGCCAGCAGCCTAGACAGGGCCTTTAACACTGAAGCTTTCTTT.

V and J are TRBV6-6 and TRBJ1-2; D might be TRBD1 (6 bases). There are 16 residues in the CDR3. Looked up from germline, CDR1 is MNHNY and CDR2 is SVGAGI (reference sequence). V was trimmed by 0 bases and J by 1 base, leaving 12 bases between them. CDR3 amino acids: CASSYSGAALNYGYTF. The CDR3, as DNA: TGTGCCAGCAGTTACTCGGGGGCCGCCCTTAACTATGGCTACACCTTC.

The chain carries TRBV28 and TRBJ1-5; D ambiguous. Germline V gene data show CDR1 as MDHEN and CDR2 as SYDVKM. CDR3 length: 14 residues. Trimming cost V 2 bases and J 6 bases, with 11 bases left between them. The DNA for the CDR3 is TGTGCCAGCAGTTTAGATCGGGGTATTCAGCCCCAGCATTTT. Residues: CASSLDRGIQPQHF.

The chain recombines TRBV6-1 with TRBJ1-1; possibly TRBD1 for D (6 bases). Germline V gene data show CDR1 as MNHNS and CDR2 as SASEGT. The CDR3 length is 15 residues. Trimming stripped 3 bases from V and 0 bases from J, with 11 bases between. The CDR3 spells CASSEGTTMNTEAFF. The CDR3 DNA sequence: TGTGCCAGCAGTGAGGGGACAACCATGAACACTGAAGCTTTCTTT.

V usage is TRBV19 and J usage is TRBJ1-3; D is perhaps TRBD1 (5 bases). Germline CDR1 is LNHDA and CDR2 is SQIVND (reference sequence). The CDR3 loop spans 14 amino acids. V was shortened by 8 bases and J by 1 base, with 12 bases between the two germline ends. The CDR3 DNA reads TGTGCCAGTGGATCAGGGAGGTCTGGAAACACCATATATTTT. This gives the protein CASGSGRSGNTIYF.

The chain joins TRBV28 to TRBJ2-7; TRBD1 matches at 8 bases. This CDR3 is 15 amino acids long. J gave up 3 bases and V 2 bases, and 6 bases lay outside the gene matches. Germline CDR1 and CDR2: MDHEN and SYDVKM. The CDR3 reads CASSLAAGGLYEQYF. CDR3 bases: TGTGCCAGCAGTTTAGCGGCAGGGGGCCTCTACGAGCAGTACTTC.

This chain uses TRBV18 with TRBJ2-3; TRBD2 matches at 9 bases. This CDR3 has 13 amino acids. CDR1 is KGHSH and CDR2 is LQKENI in the germline V gene. V shed 8 bases, J shed 4 bases, and the junction held 4 bases outside the gene matches. CDR3 amino acids: CASLRTSADTQYF. The CDR3 DNA follows: TGTGCCAGCCTACGGACTAGCGCAGATACGCAGTATTTT.

For this clone: At one of its ends the junction is not consistent with the germline gene, which may arise from a read error. The V call is TRBV7-7, the J call TRBJ2-3; 9 nucleotides line up with TRBD1. The length of the CDR3 is 15 residues. The V gene's germline CDR1 is SSHAT and CDR2 FNYEAQ (reference sequence). The CDR3 DNA sequence: TGTGCTAGCAGCTCTGGGACAGGGACCACAGATACGCAGTATTTT. As protein: CASSSGTGTTDTQYF.

Only a few counts were recorded for this clone. This rearrangement joins TRBV29-1 to TRBJ1-2; TRBD1 aligns across 9 bases. This CDR3 spans 13 amino acids. Germline V gene data show CDR1 as SQVTM and CDR2 as ANQGSEA. The ends lost 4 bases at V and 3 bases at J; junction bases unmatched: 3. The CDR3 coding sequence is TGCAGCGTTGTACAGGGGGCACACTATGGCTACACCTTC. Encoded protein: CSVVQGAHYGYTF.

V gene TRBV6-5 combines with J gene TRBJ1-2; D is unresolved. CDR3 size: 14 residues. V lost 10 bases and J lost 7, with 22 bases in between. From germline, CDR1 is MNHEY and CDR2 SVGAGI. CDR3 nucleotides: TGTGCCACCGGTACAGAGACCCTGTCTGGTGGCTACACCTTC. Translated: CATGTETLSGGYTF.

The J gene is TRBJ1-1, the V gene TRBV5-1; TRBD1 aligns across 8 bases. V shed 2 bases, J shed 1 base, and the junction held 10 bases outside the gene matches. Germline CDR1 is SGHRS and CDR2 is YFSETQ. The CDR3 runs to 17 residues. CDR3 nucleotide sequence: TGCGCCAGCAGCTTTATTAGACAGGGGCCATCGAACACTGAAGCTTTCTTT. Translation: CASSFIRQGPSNTEAFF.

CDR3 sequence reads: CASSSGTGDGGSPLHF. The CDR3, as DNA: TGTGCCAGCAGTTCCGGGACAGGGGACGGGGGTTCACCCCTCCACTTT. The chain employs TRBV6-5 and TRBJ1-6; 10 positions agree with TRBD1. J lost 9 bases, V lost 4 bases, and 9 bases had no gene match. Germline loops: CDR1 MNHEY, CDR2 SVGAGI. The CDR3 covers 16 residues.

The chain combines TRBV3-1 (or the pseudogene TRBV3-2) with TRBJ2-3; D is uncertain. The CDR3 is 14 amino acids. Germline loops: CDR1 LGHDT, CDR2 YNNKEL (reference sequence). Between the trimmed V and J ends, which lost 1 base and 0 bases, there was a span of 5 bases. The CDR3 loop reads CASSQGPSTDTQYF. Here the CDR3 DNA reads TGTGCCAGCAGCCAAGGGCCGAGCACAGATACGCAGTATTTT.

This rearrangement joins TRBV5-1 to TRBJ2-3; D gene unclear. The V gene lost 0 bases and the J gene lost 5 bases, with 10 bases spanning the gap. This CDR3 spans 14 amino acids. Per germline, CDR1 SGHRS and CDR2 YFSETQ. For the CDR3, the DNA is TGCGCCAGCAGCTTGGGACACCCGTTAGATACGCAGTATTTT. This encodes CASSLGHPLDTQYF.

The rearrangement joins TRBV11-2 to TRBJ1-2; TRBD1 matches at 7 bases. The CDR3 covers 15 residues. Germline V gives CDR1 SGHAT, CDR2 FQNNGV. J was trimmed by 1 base and V by 5 bases; bases with no gene match: 7. The CDR3 sequence is CASSQDRALNYGYTF. The DNA for the CDR3 is TGTGCCAGCAGCCAAGACAGGGCCCTTAACTATGGCTACACCTTC.

This clone was recorded once. The chain joins TRBV11-2 to TRBJ1-1; unclear D gene. CDR1 and CDR2 (germline): SGHAT, FQNNGV. The V end was cut by 1 base, the J end by 5 bases, with 14 bases between. The CDR3 covers 15 residues. CDR3 nucleotide sequence: TGTGCCAGCAGCTTAGTTCAGGCACCGGGGACTGAAGCTTTCTTT. This gives the protein CASSLVQAPGTEAFF.

V is TRBV28 and J is TRBJ2-7; perhaps TRBD2 as D (6 bases). CDR3 length: 13 amino acids. Trimming removed 6 bases from V and 6 bases from J, with 15 bases in between. Germline loops: CDR1 MDHEN, CDR2 SYDVKM. The CDR3: CASRTGTYLEQYF. The CDR3, as DNA: TGTGCCAGCAGGACGGGGACTTACCTCGAGCAGTACTTC.

The chain links TRBV19 to TRBJ2-3; no clear D gene. V lost 7 bases, J lost 2 bases, and 10 bases lay in between. The length of the CDR3 is 13 residues. Germline CDR1 reads LNHDA; CDR2 reads SQIVND (reference sequence). The chain's CDR3 is CASTPDTTDTQYF. CDR3 DNA: TGTGCCAGTACCCCCGACACCACAGATACGCAGTATTTT.

The chain has TRBV10-1 and TRBJ2-3, with 8 bases identical to TRBD2. The germline gives CDR1 WNHNN, CDR2 SYGVQD (reference sequence). This CDR3 is 15 amino acids long. V shed 2 bases and J 6 bases; nucleotides not matched to a gene: 7. The CDR3 DNA reads as TGCGCCAGCAGTGAGACGGCTAGCGGGTGGGATACGCAGTATTTT. It translates to CASSETASGWDTQYF.

The CDR3 DNA is TGTGCCAGCAGCTTAAGGGGAGGGACGGGCGCCTACGAGCAGTACTTC. Amino acids: CASSLRGGTGAYEQYF. The V call is TRBV7-3, the J call TRBJ2-7; TRBD2 aligns across 7 bases. There are 16 residues in the CDR3. J gave up 2 bases and V 1 base, and 8 bases lay outside the gene matches. From germline, CDR1 is SGHTA and CDR2 FQGTGA.

The chain recombines TRBV4-1 with TRBJ1-4; D is uncertain. V lost 0 bases, J lost 6 bases, and 17 bases lay in between. From germline, CDR1 is MGHRA and CDR2 YSYEKL. This CDR3 comprises 17 residues. CDR3 protein: CASSQDQYQAVDEKLFF. Here the CDR3 DNA reads TGCGCCAGCAGCCAAGATCAATATCAAGCTGTGGATGAAAAACTGTTTTTT.

The chain joins TRBV6-5 to TRBJ1-6; D is ambiguous. The germline CDR1 and CDR2 sequences are MNHEY and SVGAGI. The CDR3 sequence is 15 residues long. V lost 4 bases and J 3 bases, leaving 10 bases between the germline ends. The CDR3 coding sequence is TGTGCCAGCAGTTCCCAGGATGACTATAATTCACCCCTCCACTTT. It yields the protein CASSSQDDYNSPLHF.

This chain uses TRBV20-1 with TRBJ1-1; TRBD1 aligns across 12 bases. J gave up 8 bases and V 3 bases, and 10 bases lay outside the gene matches. The CDR3 loop spans 15 amino acids. The V gene's germline CDR1 is DFQATT and CDR2 SNEGSKA (reference sequence). Here the CDR3 reads CSASGTGGKGWEAFF. In nucleotides, the CDR3 is TGCAGTGCTAGTGGGACAGGGGGCAAGGGATGGGAAGCTTTCTTT.

This chain uses TRBV7-6 with TRBJ1-1; D is possibly TRBD1 (6 bases). Germline lookup yields CDR1 SGHVS and CDR2 FNYEAQ. V lost 4 bases and J 6 bases, leaving 12 bases between the germline ends. The CDR3 totals 13 residues. CDR3 protein: CASSSGAWAEAFF. The CDR3 region has the DNA TGTGCCAGCAGCTCAGGGGCATGGGCTGAAGCTTTCTTT.

The CDR3 region is CASSDGGQGNTIYF. CDR3 nucleotides: TGTGCCAGCAGTGATGGGGGACAGGGCAACACCATATATTTT. The rearrangement links TRBV2 to TRBJ1-3; 9 bases align to TRBD1. Germline V gives CDR1 SNHLY, CDR2 FYNNEI. J lost 7 bases, V lost 3 bases, and 4 bases had no gene match. This CDR3 contains 14 residues. The full variable domain, in which reference TRBV2 and TRBJ1-3 provide the parts outside the CDR3, is EPEVTQTPSHQVTQMGQEVILRCVPISNHLYFYWYRQILGQKVEFLVSFYNNEISEKSEIFDDQFSVERPDGSNFTLKIRSTKLEDSAMYFCASSDGGQGNTIYFGEGSWLTVV.

The V and J genes are TRBV15 and TRBJ1-6; D ambiguous. In germline, CDR1 is LNHNV, CDR2 YYDKDF (reference sequence). The CDR3 is 13 amino acids. Trimming took 9 bases from V and 4 from J, leaving 10 bases between them. CDR3 loop: CATGEGYNSPLHF. The CDR3, as DNA: TGTGCCACTGGCGAGGGATATAATTCACCCCTCCACTTT.

In its sample, this clone was seen a few times. This sequence joins TRBV21-1 and TRBJ1-4. TRBV21-1 is listed as a pseudogene. The CDR3 consists of 15 residues. CDR3 DNA sequence: TGTGCCAGCATGGAGGGAACTGTTCCTAATGAAAAACTGTTTTTT. As protein: CASMEGTVPNEKLFF.

The V gene is TRBV19, the J gene TRBJ1-6, with a weak D call TRBD1 (5 bases). Germline assignment: CDR1 LNHDA and CDR2 SQIVND (reference sequence). Trimming removed 3 bases from V and 7 bases from J, with 16 bases in between. This CDR3 comprises 16 residues. CDR3 sequence: CASSMSRGGGNSPLHF. For the CDR3, the DNA is TGTGCCAGTAGTATGAGTAGGGGCGGCGGAAATTCACCCCTCCACTTT. The whole variable domain, remainder taken from reference TRBV19 and TRBJ1-6, is DGGITQSPKYLFRKEGQNVTLSCEQNLNHDAMYWYRQDPGQGLRLIYYSQIVNDFQKGDIAEGYSVSREKKESFPLTVTSAQKNPTAFYLCASSMSRGGGNSPLHFGNGTRLTVT.